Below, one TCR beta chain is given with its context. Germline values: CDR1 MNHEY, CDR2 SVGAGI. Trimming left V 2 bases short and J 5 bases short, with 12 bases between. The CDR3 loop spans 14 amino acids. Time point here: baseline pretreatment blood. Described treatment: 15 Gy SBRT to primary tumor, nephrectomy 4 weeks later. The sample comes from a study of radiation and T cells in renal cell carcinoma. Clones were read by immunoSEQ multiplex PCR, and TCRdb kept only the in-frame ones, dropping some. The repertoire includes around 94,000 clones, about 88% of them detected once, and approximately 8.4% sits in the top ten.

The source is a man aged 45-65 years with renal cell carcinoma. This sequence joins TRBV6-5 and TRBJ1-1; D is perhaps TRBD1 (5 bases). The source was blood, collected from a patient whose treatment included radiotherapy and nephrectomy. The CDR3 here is CASSYVSGRTEAFF. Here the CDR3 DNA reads TGTGCCAGCAGTTACGTTTCAGGGAGAACTGAAGCTTTCTTT.